This T cell receptor beta chain was retrieved from a study of blood T cell repertoires in COVID-19. Whole-study context: PBMCs, B-cell-depleted T cells, or T cells provided the cDNA or gDNA that made up the material.

Germline-derived CDR1 and CDR2 are MNHEY and SVGEGT. This CDR3 is built from 14 residues. The V segment lost 3 bases and the J segment 5 bases; nucleotides outside the gene matches: 4. Original analysis: Nucleated cell counts were estimated from reference gene primer amplification. Profiled with immunoSEQ multiplex PCR; TCRdb holds only in-frame clones, not every one. The V and J calls and clone size were taken over from that table, and D and trimming were inferred from the DNA. The sample comprises about 170,000 clones, around 80% of which are singletons, and about 24% rests with the top ten. The clonotype was recovered from an elderly woman with acute or convalescent COVID-19. The chain links TRBV6-2 or TRBV6-3 to TRBJ2-3; 8 positions match TRBD1. Sequences were obtained from peripheral blood. CDR3 coding DNA: TGTGCCAGCAGTTATCGGACAGGGATAGATACGCAGTATTTT. Translated, it gives CASSYRTGIDTQYF.